Following are 9 T cell receptor beta chains from one sample sequenced in a study of tumor and adjacent non-tumor tissue in lung cancer. No cell sorting was done before RNA was extracted from the tissue. A modified ARM-PCR protocol with three rounds of nested PCR amplified TCRbeta. MiXCR, run by TCRdb on the multiplex PCR reads, gives a single entry per CDR3 protein. Counted here are about 110,000 distinct CDR3 sequences, about 75% occurring once; the ten biggest clones make up about 39%. Source material: lung tumor tissue. The source is a woman aged 60-70 years with non-small cell lung cancer.

About this clonotype: Lacking the conserved final phenylalanine or tryptophan, this CDR3 likely reflects a read error. The chain recombines TRBV11-3 with TRBJ2-7; D possibly corresponds to TRBD2 (6 bases). This CDR3 comprises 15 residues. V lost 5 bases and J lost 1, with 15 bases in between. The germline V gene encodes CDR1 SGHNT and CDR2 YENEEA. The CDR3 nucleotides are TGTGCCAGCAGCCCCGTGGGGGGTCGGTCCTACGAGCAGTACTTA. Translated, it gives CASSPVGGRSYEQYL.

Details on this clonotype: Mismatch with germline at one junction end may stem from a read error. The chain combines TRBV6-4 with TRBJ1-5, with D perhaps matching TRBD1 (6 bases). The germline V gene encodes CDR1 MRHNA and CDR2 SNTAGT. The CDR3 extends over 15 amino acids. Written as DNA, the CDR3 is TGTGGCAGCAAACAGGACAGCTACAGCAATCAGCCCCAGCATTTT. Protein: CGSKQDSYSNQPQHF.

Details on this clonotype: The CDR3 end shows no conserved phenylalanine or tryptophan, and so a read error is likely. Because the CDR3's place on the DNA is in doubt, the DNA is left out and the CDR3 is given as listed by TCRdb. CDR3 loop: CASSLGRDPQETQSI. The chain recombines TRBV11-3 with TRBJ2-5; TRBD1 is taken as the D call from the table, unchecked against the DNA. Germline values: CDR1 SGHNT, CDR2 YENEEA. The CDR3 is made up of 15 amino acids, end residues included.

Of note for this clonotype: A much larger clone is a single base away; this may be a read error. It is likely a read error, because the conserved phenylalanine at the end of the CDR3 is missing. The V call is TRBV5-1, the J call TRBJ2-5; D gene unclear. V lost 2 bases to trimming and J lost 1 base, with 12 bases between them. Germline CDR1 reads SGHRS; CDR2 reads YFSETQ. This CDR3 is 15 amino acids long. CDR3 sequence: CASSLGPESQETQYS. CDR3 nucleotides: TGCGCCAGCAGCTTAGGCCCTGAGAGCCAAGAGACCCAGTACTCC.

There are many counts of this clonotype. This rearrangement joins TRBV20-1 to TRBJ2-7; 7 bases agree with TRBD2. Unmatched junction bases numbered 5, after V lost 0 bases and J lost 0 bases. CDR3 size: 15 residues. Germline V gene sequence: CDR1 DFQATT, CDR2 SNEGSKA (reference sequence). The CDR3 nucleotides are TGCAGTGCTAGAGATTTGGCTAGCGGCTCCTACGAGCAGTACTTC. It is translated as CSARDLASGSYEQYF.

Concerning this clonotype itself: A much larger clonotype is one base distant, so this may be a read error. The chain has TRBV6-1 and TRBJ2-4, with D tentatively TRBD1 (5 bases). Germline V gene sequence: CDR1 MNHNS, CDR2 SASEGT. V gave up 5 bases and J gave up 0 bases, with 14 bases separating them. The CDR3 covers 16 residues. The CDR3 nucleotides read TGTGCCAGCAGTTCGCATGACAGCTTAGCCAAAAACATTCAGTACTTC. Translating gives CASSSHDSLAKNIQYF.

In regard to this clonotype: Compared with germline, one end of the junction differs, possibly owing to a read error. The chain's CDR3 is CASGLEASNSHLHF. The CDR3 nucleotides read TGTGCCAGCGGCTTAGAAGCTAGTAATTCACACCTCCACTTT. This chain connects TRBV11-2 to TRBJ1-6; D ambiguous. CDR3 length: 14 residues. CDR1 and CDR2 (germline): SGHAT, FQNNGV. Full variable domain (remainder filled in from reference TRBV11-2 and TRBJ1-6): EAGVAQSPRYKIIEKRQSVAFWCNPISGHATLYWYQQILGQGPKLLIQFQNNGVVDDSQLPKDRFSAERLKGVDSTLKIQPAKLEDSAVYLCASGLEASNSHLHFGNGTRLTVT.

The rearrangement uses TRBV13 and TRBJ1-6, with D perhaps matching TRBD1 (6 bases). CDR1 is PRHDT and CDR2 is FYEKMQ in the germline V gene (reference sequence). The CDR3 length is 15 residues. V was clipped by 5 bases and J by 11 bases, with 19 bases between them. The CDR3 region is CASSRREGGNPPLHF. The CDR3 DNA follows: TGTGCCAGCAGCCGCCGTGAAGGGGGGAATCCACCCCTCCACTTT.

As for this clonotype: This clone may be a read error of a much larger clone one base away. This chain connects TRBV6-5 to TRBJ2-1, with TRBD2 matching 10 bases. The CDR3 is 16 amino acids. The germline gives CDR1 MNHEY, CDR2 SVGAGI. CDR3 in amino acids: CASTNGMERGGNEQLF. The CDR3 DNA follows: TGTGCCAGCACCAACGGTATGGAGCGGGGGGGCAATGAGCAGTTATTC.